The present T cell receptor beta chain was sequenced within a study of T cell responses to AZD1222 COVID-19 vaccine. Study results and limitations: Along spike, vaccine-associated CD4 TCRs were found throughout, with dominance at 160-218 and 743-854.

Trimming took off 0 bases at V and 0 bases at J, with 9 bases between the two ends. This CDR3 is 16 amino acids long. Germline CDR1 LGHNA, CDR2 YNFKEQ. Libraries were prepared by immunoSEQ multiplex PCR; TCRdb keeps only in-frame clonotypes and omits some of them. The table records some 110,000 clones, 85% to 90% of them present only once. This clone appeared once. Its antigen is still unknown. The sample in question was peripheral blood, obtained 28 days after the second AZD1222 dose. J is TRBJ2-1 and V is TRBV4-2, with D possibly being TRBD1 or TRBD2 (5 bases each). The TCR was taken from an adult who received the AZD1222 COVID-19 vaccine. The CDR3 here is CASSQDGTNSYNEQFF. CDR3 sequence (DNA): TGTGCCAGCAGCCAAGACGGGACCAACTCCTACAATGAGCAGTTCTTC.